The 26 T cell receptor beta chains below come from one sample, sequenced in a study of CD8 T cell repertoires and HIV-1 epitope variants. These receptors lack a known antigen. TCRdb's copy holds only in-frame clones and misses some; the assay was immunoSEQ multiplex PCR. The sample consists of 6,800 or so clones, 55% to 65% of them appearing once. Sequenced material: cultured CD8+ T cells derived from PBMCs. All receptors derive from a male donor with HIV.

This clone is labeled medium-sized (0.01 to 0.1%). The genes are TRBV27 and TRBJ1-1; D not resolved. Trimming shortened V by 6 bases and J by 3 bases, and 14 bases separated the two germline ends. Germline CDR1 and CDR2: MNHEY and SMNVEV (reference sequence). The CDR3 covers 14 residues. The CDR3 DNA follows: TGTGCCAGCAGCCCCTCCGACACTTACACTGAAGCTTTCTTT. Translating it yields CASSPSDTYTEAFF.

V usage is TRBV7-9 and J usage is TRBJ2-1, with D possibly being TRBD1 or TRBD2 (5 bases each). This CDR3 has 17 amino acids. Germline V gene data show CDR1 as SEHNR and CDR2 as FQNEAQ (reference sequence). Deletions cut 1 base from V and 8 bases from J, with 21 bases between. The CDR3 loop reads CASSLGDPGPPPYEQFF. CDR3 in DNA: TGTGCCAGCAGCTTAGGGGATCCGGGACCCCCTCCGTATGAGCAGTTCTTC.

The V gene is TRBV28, the J gene TRBJ2-3; 8 bases are shared with TRBD1. The CDR3 length is 15 residues. V was pared by 5 bases and J by 4 bases, with 8 bases of the junction left unmatched. Germline-derived CDR1 and CDR2 are MDHEN and SYDVKM. The CDR3 here is CASSPTTGVPDTQYF. The DNA for the CDR3 is TGTGCCAGCAGTCCGACGACAGGGGTTCCAGATACGCAGTATTTT.

V is TRBV7-9 and J is TRBJ2-1; D may be TRBD2 (6 bases). The CDR3 consists of 14 residues. Germline lookup yields CDR1 SEHNR and CDR2 FQNEAQ (reference sequence). The ends were cut back, 10 bases at V and 7 bases at J, with 20 bases in the middle. The CDR3 sequence is CAIHTGMAGNEQFF. CDR3 nucleotides: TGTGCCATCCACACAGGAATGGCGGGGAATGAGCAGTTCTTC.

The chain links TRBV27 to TRBJ1-5; TRBD1 is a possible D gene (5 bases). Germline V gene data show CDR1 as MNHEY and CDR2 as SMNVEV (reference sequence). The CDR3 has 17 amino acids. V was pared by 4 bases and J by 0 bases, with 16 bases between. CDR3 bases: TGTGCCAGCAGTTCGGGAGGGCAGGGCCCTAGCAATCAGCCCCAGCATTTT. It encodes CASSSGGQGPSNQPQHF.

The V and J genes are TRBV27 and TRBJ2-7; a possible D gene is TRBD1 (6 bases). This CDR3 contains 14 residues. Trimming cost V 5 bases and J 5 bases, with 16 bases left between them. Germline V gives CDR1 MNHEY, CDR2 SMNVEV (reference sequence). CDR3 nucleotides: TGTGCCAGCAGTGCGAGGGGGTCCCCCCACGAGCAGTACTTC. This translates into CASSARGSPHEQYF.

In its sample, this clone was seen once. The chain employs TRBV27 and TRBJ2-3, with 7 bases aligning to TRBD1. The CDR3 sequence is 14 residues long. The germline CDR1 and CDR2 sequences are MNHEY and SMNVEV (reference sequence). V dropped 2 bases and J dropped 2; count of bases not matched to a gene: 1. The CDR3: CASSLTGVTDTQYF. CDR3 coding DNA: TGTGCCAGCAGTTTAACAGGGGTCACAGATACGCAGTATTTT.

The chain has TRBV10-1 and TRBJ1-2; perhaps TRBD1 as D (6 bases). This CDR3 is 13 amino acids long. Germline CDR1 and CDR2: WNHNN and SYGVQD (reference sequence). The V gene lost 5 bases and the J gene lost 4 bases, with 11 bases spanning the gap. In DNA, the CDR3 is TGCGCCAGCAGTCCTGGGGGCGGCTATGGCTACACCTTC. It specifies CASSPGGGYGYTF.

The chain links TRBV2 to TRBJ2-1; tentatively, D is TRBD2 (6 bases). V dropped 6 bases and J dropped 5 bases, with 14 bases sitting between them. This CDR3 spans 14 amino acids. CDR1 SNHLY and CDR2 FYNNEI come from the germline V gene. The CDR3 is CASSTSTLDNEQFF. In nucleotides, the CDR3 is TGTGCCAGCAGCACTAGCACCCTGGACAATGAGCAGTTCTTC.

The chain combines TRBV7-9 with TRBJ1-5; 9 bases fit TRBD1. CDR3 length: 15 amino acids. Germline assignment: CDR1 SEHNR and CDR2 FQNEAQ (reference sequence). Trimming at V came to 5 bases and at J to 2 bases, leaving 4 bases not matched to a gene. CDR3 amino acids: CASSPQGAGNQPQHF. The CDR3 coding sequence is TGTGCCAGCAGCCCACAGGGGGCTGGCAATCAGCCCCAGCATTTT.

The CDR3 is CASSLGGSGGEQYF. DNA of the CDR3: TGTGCCAGCAGCCTCGGGGGTAGCGGCGGCGAGCAGTACTTC. The genes are TRBV14 and TRBJ2-7; perhaps TRBD2 as D (6 bases). Germline-derived CDR1 and CDR2 are SGHDN and FVKESK. There are 14 residues in the CDR3. The V gene lost 4 bases and the J gene lost 6 bases, with 16 bases spanning the gap.

This clone appeared a few times. The V gene is TRBV9, the J gene TRBJ1-1; TRBD1 aligns across 8 bases. The CDR3 consists of 17 residues. With 0 bases clipped from V and 0 bases from J, the junction kept 7 bases outside the gene matches. Germline V gene data show CDR1 as SGDLS and CDR2 as YYNGEE. The CDR3 reads CASSVATPGQVNTEAFF. CDR3 in DNA: TGTGCCAGCAGCGTAGCTACTCCGGGACAGGTGAACACTGAAGCTTTCTTT.

This clone was picked up a small number of times. The chain employs TRBV7-9 and TRBJ2-7; D may be TRBD2 (6 bases). CDR1 and CDR2 (germline): SEHNR, FQNEAQ (reference sequence). V lost 3 bases, J lost 2 bases, and 14 bases lay in between. The CDR3 length is 15 residues. The CDR3 is CASSFTGTGAYEQYF. CDR3 DNA: TGTGCCAGCAGCTTCACCGGGACGGGAGCCTACGAGCAGTACTTC.

The chain couples TRBV11-3 to TRBJ2-5; either TRBD1 or TRBD2 may supply D (6 bases each). Germline CDR1 reads SGHNT; CDR2 reads YENEEA. V dropped 8 bases and J dropped 0 bases, with 16 bases sitting between them. The CDR3 totals 15 residues. The CDR3 DNA reads as TGTGCCAGCTCCCAAGGGGGGAGCTACCAAGAGACCCAGTACTTC. Its translation: CASSQGGSYQETQYF. The variable domain in full, with the rest retrieved from reference TRBV11-3 and TRBJ2-5, is EAGVVQSPRYKIIEKKQPVAFWCNPISGHNTLYWYLQNLGQGPELLIRYENEEAVDDSQLPKDRFSAERLKGVDSTLKIQPAELGDSAVYLCASSQGGSYQETQYFGPGTRLLVL.

This chain joins TRBV5-1 and TRBJ2-1; 9 bases match TRBD2. Unmatched junction bases numbered 7, after V lost 3 bases and J lost 6 bases. Germline CDR1 reads SGHRS; CDR2 reads YFSETQ. The CDR3 is made up of 15 amino acids. In DNA, the CDR3 is TGCGCCAGCAGCTCCTTAGCGGGGGTTACCAATGAGCAGTTCTTC. This translates into CASSSLAGVTNEQFF.

The rearrangement joins TRBV15 to TRBJ2-5, with a possible D match to TRBD2 (6 bases). The V end lost 8 bases, the J end lost 1 base, and 17 bases lay between the germline ends. The CDR3 has 15 residues. Germline lookup yields CDR1 LNHNV and CDR2 YYDKDF (reference sequence). The CDR3 region is CATQSWGESQETQYF. The CDR3 bases are TGTGCCACCCAAAGTTGGGGGGAGAGCCAAGAGACCCAGTACTTC.

The rearrangement links TRBV7-2 to TRBJ2-7; 9 nucleotides align to TRBD1. With 5 bases clipped from V and 10 bases from J, the junction kept 12 bases outside the gene matches. The CDR3 runs to 14 residues. In germline, CDR1 is SGHTA, CDR2 FQGNSA. CDR3 sequence: CASSTGTGKLRQYF. The CDR3 DNA reads TGTGCCAGCAGCACCGGGACAGGGAAGTTGAGACAGTACTTC. The full variable domain, completed using reference TRBV7-2 and TRBJ2-7, is GAGVSQSPSNKVTEKGKDVELRCDPISGHTALYWYRQSLGQGLEFLIYFQGNSAPDKSGLPSDRFSAERTGGSVSTLTIQRTQQEDSAVYLCASSTGTGKLRQYFGPGTRLTVT.

The table lists this clone with a few counts. This chain joins TRBV7-9 and TRBJ1-4, with D unresolved. The germline gives CDR1 SEHNR, CDR2 FQNEAQ (reference sequence). Trimming pared 5 bases from V and 8 bases from J, leaving 15 bases between. CDR3 size: 14 residues. CDR3 sequence: CASSPVTGVEKLFF. DNA of the CDR3: TGTGCCAGCAGCCCAGTGACCGGGGTAGAAAAACTGTTTTTT.

The rearrangement joins TRBV5-1 to TRBJ2-1; 10 nucleotides align to TRBD2. The CDR3 runs 14 residues. The ends lost 7 bases at V and 7 bases at J; junction bases unmatched: 8. Per the germline V gene, CDR1 is SGHRS and CDR2 is YFSETQ. CDR3 loop: CASSSGRALNEQFF. CDR3 in DNA: TGCGCCAGCTCAAGCGGGAGGGCCCTGAATGAGCAGTTCTTC.

This chain connects TRBV7-6 to TRBJ2-7; 7 bases match TRBD1. Losses at the gene ends were 3 bases for V and 7 bases for J; bases not matched to a gene: 9. Germline values: CDR1 SGHVS, CDR2 FNYEAQ. The CDR3 totals 14 residues. CDR3 sequence reads: CASSLGQYLREQYF. In nucleotides, the CDR3 is TGTGCCAGCAGCTTGGGACAGTACCTTCGTGAGCAGTACTTC.

This rearrangement joins TRBV10-1 to TRBJ2-7; perhaps TRBD1 as D (6 bases). The germline V and J ends were trimmed by 6 bases and 5 bases, with 20 bases remaining between them. Germline assignment: CDR1 WNHNN and CDR2 SYGVQD (reference sequence). This CDR3 spans 15 amino acids. CDR3 amino acids: CASSLTPDRPDEQYF. CDR3 DNA sequence: TGCGCCAGCAGCCTAACCCCCGACAGGCCCGACGAGCAGTACTTC.

This clone was observed once. The chain employs TRBV11-2 and TRBJ1-4; possibly TRBD1 for D (6 bases). This CDR3 has 14 residues. Germline CDR1 is SGHAT and CDR2 is FQNNGV. The V end was cut by 5 bases, the J end by 8 bases, with 15 bases between. CDR3 nucleotides: TGTGCCAGCAGCGGAGCGGGGGCTCGAGAAAAACTGTTTTTT. Its protein is CASSGAGAREKLFF.

Of note for this clone: One end of the junction fails to match germline, which may point to a read error. This sequence joins TRBV6-5 and TRBJ1-1; tentative D call: TRBD1 (6 bases). The length of the CDR3 is 12 residues. Germline CDR1 is MNHEY and CDR2 is SVGAGI. The CDR3 DNA reads as TGTGCCATCAGTGAGGGGGATACTGAAGCTTTCTTT. Translation gives CAISEGDTEAFF.

This clone was seen a few times. The V gene is TRBV28, the J gene TRBJ2-5, with TRBD2 as a possible D gene (7 bases). The CDR3 consists of 16 residues. The V end lost 8 bases, the J end lost 5 bases, and 24 bases lay between the germline ends. Germline V gene sequence: CDR1 MDHEN, CDR2 SYDVKM. CDR3 DNA sequence: TGTGCCAGCCACCCCTCGGTGGGGGGGCGTAGGGAGACCCAGTACTTC. This translates into CASHPSVGGRRETQYF.

The genes are TRBV9 and TRBJ2-7, with D possibly matching TRBD2 (6 bases). V was trimmed by 0 bases and J by 3 bases, leaving 13 bases between them. The CDR3 totals 15 residues. CDR1 SGDLS and CDR2 YYNGEE come from the germline V gene. CDR3 residues: CASSVEEGTIYEQYF. In nucleotides, the CDR3 is TGTGCCAGCAGCGTAGAGGAGGGAACGATCTACGAGCAGTACTTC.

The V and J genes are TRBV7-8 and TRBJ1-5, with TRBD1 as a possible D gene (5 bases). Germline CDR1 SGHVS, CDR2 FQNEAQ. V lost 2 bases and J 4 bases, leaving 15 bases between the germline ends. This CDR3 contains 16 residues. CDR3 in DNA: TGTGCCAGCAGCTTATATCCCGGGACGGTGAATCAGCCCCAGCATTTT. It is translated as CASSLYPGTVNQPQHF. Based on the CDR3 plus reference TRBV7-8 and TRBJ1-5, the full variable domain is GAGVSQSPRYKVAKRGQDVALRCDPISGHVSLFWYQQALGQGPEFLTYFQNEAQLDKSGLPSDRFFAERPEGSVSTLKIQRTQQEDSAVYLCASSLYPGTVNQPQHFGDGTRLSIL.